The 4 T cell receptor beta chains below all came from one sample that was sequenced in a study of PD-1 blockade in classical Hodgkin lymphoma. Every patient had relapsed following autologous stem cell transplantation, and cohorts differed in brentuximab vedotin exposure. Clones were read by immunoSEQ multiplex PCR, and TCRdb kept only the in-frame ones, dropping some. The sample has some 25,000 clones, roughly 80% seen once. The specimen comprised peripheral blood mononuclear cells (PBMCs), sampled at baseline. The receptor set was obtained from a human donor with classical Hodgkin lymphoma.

The CDR3 loop is CASSLSILVAGTTDTQYF. In DNA form, the CDR3 reads TGTGCCAGTAGTCTATCTATTTTAGTAGCGGGGACAACAGATACGCAGTATTTT. The V gene is TRBV19, the J gene TRBJ2-3; 8 bases fit TRBD2. Germline V gives CDR1 LNHDA, CDR2 SQIVND (reference sequence). The length of the CDR3 is 18 residues. J lost 3 bases, V lost 5 bases, and 16 bases had no gene match.

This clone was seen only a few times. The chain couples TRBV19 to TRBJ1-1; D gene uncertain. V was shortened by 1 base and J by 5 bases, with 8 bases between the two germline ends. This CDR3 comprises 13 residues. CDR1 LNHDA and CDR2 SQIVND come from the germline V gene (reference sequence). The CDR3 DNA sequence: TGTGCCAGTAGTATAGGTTTTAAGACTGAAGCTTTCTTT. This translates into CASSIGFKTEAFF.

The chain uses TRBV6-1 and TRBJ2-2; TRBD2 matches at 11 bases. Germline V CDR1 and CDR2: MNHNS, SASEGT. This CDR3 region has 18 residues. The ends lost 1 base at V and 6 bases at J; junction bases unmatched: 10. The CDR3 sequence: CASSEGLAGREGAGELFF. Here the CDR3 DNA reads TGTGCCAGCAGTGAAGGACTAGCGGGGCGAGAAGGGGCCGGGGAGCTGTTTTTT.

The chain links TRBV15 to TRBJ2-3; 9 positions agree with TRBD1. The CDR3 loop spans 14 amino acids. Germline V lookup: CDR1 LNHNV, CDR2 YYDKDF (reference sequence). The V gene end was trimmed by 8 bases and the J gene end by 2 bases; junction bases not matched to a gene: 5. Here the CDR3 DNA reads TGTGCCACCGGGACAGGGTCGGTCACAGATACGCAGTATTTT. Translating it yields CATGTGSVTDTQYF.